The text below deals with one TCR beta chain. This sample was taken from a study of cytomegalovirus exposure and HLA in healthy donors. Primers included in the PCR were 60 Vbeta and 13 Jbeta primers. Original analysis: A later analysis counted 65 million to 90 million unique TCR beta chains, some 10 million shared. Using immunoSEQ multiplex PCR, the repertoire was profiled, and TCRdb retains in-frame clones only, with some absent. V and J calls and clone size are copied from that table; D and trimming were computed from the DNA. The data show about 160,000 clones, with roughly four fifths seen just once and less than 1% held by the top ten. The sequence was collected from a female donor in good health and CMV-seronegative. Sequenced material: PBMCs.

The CDR3 loop is CASSFSGDTQYF. The CDR3 DNA reads TGTGCCAGCAGCTTTAGCGGGGATACGCAGTATTTT. The rearrangement uses TRBV5-4 and TRBJ2-3; TRBD2 matches at 7 bases. CDR1 and CDR2 from the germline V gene are SGHNT and YYREEE (reference sequence). Trimming cost V 2 bases and J 6 bases; bases outside gene matches: 0. The CDR3 is 12 amino acids.